The rows below give T cell receptor beta chains drawn from one sample of a study of blood T cells in healthy people across ages. TCRdb independently ran MiXCR on the 5' RACE reads; one entry per CDR3 protein. The sample yields over 700,000 distinct CDR3 sequences, 25% seen once. Separately, the same data were catalogued under a study of T cells of mothers and their children.

Sequences were obtained from blood. Every receptor here comes from a boy between 5 and 17 years old in good health. Both conserved end residues are part of each CDR3. Clone sizes are given selectively: once, few, many, or a class where the clone is expanded.

>few|TRBV20-1
CSARDRDRDLGYTF
>.|TRBV4-1
CASSQVEGHAYEQYF
>few|TRBV4-3
CASSQASGGGYNEQFF
>.|TRBV7-2
CASSLVPPSGRHNEQFF
>.|TRBV27
CASTSSYNSPLHF
>.|TRBV12-3/TRBV12-4
CASSHVGTDTQYF
>.|TRBV19
CASSIMGGGADTQCF
>few|TRBV29-1
CSVEGLYNNEQFF
>.|TRBV2
CASSEALWNEQFF
>.|TRBV28
CASRGWDRGEEQYF
>few|TRBV24-1
CATSDPPTGESEQYF
>.|TRBV29-1
CTPQEGLGQPQHF
>.|TRBV3-1
CASSQALGQRGFQETQYF
>few|TRBV9
CASSVGGGGQRARGHKNIQYF
>.|TRBV12-3/TRBV12-4
CASSFAQRYGYTF
>.|TRBV11-1
CASSRTGYGYTF
>few|TRBV9
CASATRGYGYTF
>.|TRBV7-8
CASSEQGLAGGSYNEQFF
>few|TRBV5-1
CASSFWGDTEAFF
>few|TRBV20-1
CSARNILAGEETQYF
>few|TRBV12-3/TRBV12-4
CASTRTTNTEAFF
>.|TRBV18
CASSPDRAPWGYTF
>many|TRBV7-9
CASSQGLQNIQYF
>few|TRBV12-3/TRBV12-4
CASSPGTGYNEQFF
>few|TRBV20-1
CSARSQTNYEQYF
>few|TRBV7-2
CASSLGRGDYEQYF
>.|TRBV5-1
CASSLVFVTGPDTQYF
>.|TRBV7-9
CASSLVPKPYAIYNEQFF
>.|TRBV9
CASSVEDGTDNEKLFF
>few|TRBV5-6
CASSIAGTSAGETQYF
>.|TRBV6-5
CASSPNTYNEQFF
>.|TRBV19
CASRHRGRNIQYF